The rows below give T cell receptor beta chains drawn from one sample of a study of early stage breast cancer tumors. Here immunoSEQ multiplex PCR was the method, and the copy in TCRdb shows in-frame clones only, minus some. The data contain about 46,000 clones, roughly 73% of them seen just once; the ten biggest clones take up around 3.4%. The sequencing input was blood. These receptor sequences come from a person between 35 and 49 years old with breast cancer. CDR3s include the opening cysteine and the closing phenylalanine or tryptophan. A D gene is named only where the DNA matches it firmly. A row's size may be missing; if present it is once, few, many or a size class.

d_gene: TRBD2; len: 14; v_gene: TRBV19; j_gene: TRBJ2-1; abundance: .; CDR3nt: TGTGCCAGTAGTGGGGCTAGCGGGAGAGGGGAGCAGTTCTTC; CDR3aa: CASSGASGRGEQFF
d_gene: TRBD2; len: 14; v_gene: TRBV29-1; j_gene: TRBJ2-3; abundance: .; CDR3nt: TGCAGCGTTGAGGGACTAGCGGGGGGGGATACGCAGTATTTT; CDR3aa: CSVEGLAGGDTQYF
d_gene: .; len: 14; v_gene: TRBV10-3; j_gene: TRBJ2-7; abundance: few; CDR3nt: TGTGCCATCAACACTGCCGGGTCCGACCACGAGCAGTACTTC; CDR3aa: CAINTAGSDHEQYF
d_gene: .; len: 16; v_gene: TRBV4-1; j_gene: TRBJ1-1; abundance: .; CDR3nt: TGCGCCAGCAGCCTAATATTAGGGACGGGGAACACTGAAGCTTTCTTT; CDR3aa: CASSLILGTGNTEAFF
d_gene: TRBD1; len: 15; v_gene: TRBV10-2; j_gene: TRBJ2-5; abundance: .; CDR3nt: TGCGCCAGCAGTGAGTCGGCACAGGGGGTAGAGACCCAGTACTTC; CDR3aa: CASSESAQGVETQYF
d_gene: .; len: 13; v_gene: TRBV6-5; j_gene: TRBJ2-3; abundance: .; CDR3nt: TGTGCCAGCAGCCCCCCAGGGTTCAATACGCAGTATTTT; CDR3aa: CASSPPGFNTQYF
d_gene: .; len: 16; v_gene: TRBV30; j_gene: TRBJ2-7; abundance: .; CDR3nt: TGTGCCTGGAGTCCCACCGGGCGCGGGCTTACCTACGAGCAGTACTTC; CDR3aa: CAWSPTGRGLTYEQYF
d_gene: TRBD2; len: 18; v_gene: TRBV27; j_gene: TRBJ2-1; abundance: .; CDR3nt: TGTGCCAGCAGTTTATCGGCTATGGGACTAGCGGGAGCCAATGAGCAGTTCTTC; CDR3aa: CASSLSAMGLAGANEQFF
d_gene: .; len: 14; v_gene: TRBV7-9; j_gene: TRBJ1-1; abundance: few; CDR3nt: TGTGCCAGCAGCTTAGACAGGGCGAACACTGAAGCTTTCTTT; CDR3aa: CASSLDRANTEAFF
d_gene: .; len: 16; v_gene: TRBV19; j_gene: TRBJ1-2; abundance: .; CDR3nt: TGTGCCAGTAGAATTCCCCCCGGACACGGAAACTATGGCTACACCTTC; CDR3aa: CASRIPPGHGNYGYTF
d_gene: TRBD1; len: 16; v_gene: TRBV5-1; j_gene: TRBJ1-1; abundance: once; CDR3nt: TGCGCCAGCAGCTTCGGACAGGGGGCGGGTGACACTGAAGCTTTCTTT; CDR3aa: CASSFGQGAGDTEAFF
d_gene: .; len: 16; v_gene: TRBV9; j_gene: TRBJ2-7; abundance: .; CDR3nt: TGTGCCAGCAGCGTAGAACCGGGAATAAACTTAAACGAGCAGTACTTC; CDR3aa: CASSVEPGINLNEQYF
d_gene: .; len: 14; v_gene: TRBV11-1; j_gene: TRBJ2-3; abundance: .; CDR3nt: TGTGCCAGCAGCTTAACGGGATTCGTTTATACGCAGTATTTT; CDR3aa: CASSLTGFVYTQYF
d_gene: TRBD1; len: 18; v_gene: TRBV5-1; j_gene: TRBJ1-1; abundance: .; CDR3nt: TGCGCCAGCAGCTCGATAGGAAGGACAGGGTCTACAACAACTGAAGCTTTCTTT; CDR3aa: CASSSIGRTGSTTTEAFF
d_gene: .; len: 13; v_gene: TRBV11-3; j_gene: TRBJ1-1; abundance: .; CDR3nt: TGTGCCAGCAGCACGGGGCGGAACACTGAAGCTTTCTTT; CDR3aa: CASSTGRNTEAFF
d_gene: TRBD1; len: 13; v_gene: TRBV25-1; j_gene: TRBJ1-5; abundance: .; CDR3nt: TGTGCCAGCAGTGGGCCAGGGGGTCAGCCCCAGCATTTT; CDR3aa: CASSGPGGQPQHF
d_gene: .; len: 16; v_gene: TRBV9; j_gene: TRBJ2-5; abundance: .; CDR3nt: TGTGCCAGCTCCCGAATGGGGGTACCTTACCAAGAGACCCAGTACTTC; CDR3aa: CASSRMGVPYQETQYF
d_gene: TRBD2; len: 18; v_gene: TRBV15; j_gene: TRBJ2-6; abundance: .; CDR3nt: TGTGCCACCAGCAGCTTAAGCGGGGGGACCTCTGGGGCCAACGTCCTGACTTTC; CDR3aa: CATSSLSGGTSGANVLTF
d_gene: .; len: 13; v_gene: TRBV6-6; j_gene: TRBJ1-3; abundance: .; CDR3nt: TGTGCCAGCAGTTCTCAACAGGGAAACACCATATATTTT; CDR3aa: CASSSQQGNTIYF
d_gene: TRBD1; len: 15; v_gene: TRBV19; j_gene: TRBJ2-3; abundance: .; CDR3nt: TGTGCCAGTAGTGTGCGGGACAGGGTAACAGATACGCAGTATTTT; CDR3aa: CASSVRDRVTDTQYF
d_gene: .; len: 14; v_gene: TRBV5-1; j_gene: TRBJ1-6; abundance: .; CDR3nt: TGCGCCAGCAGTTGGGGAGGGGATAATTCACCCCTCCACTTT; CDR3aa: CASSWGGDNSPLHF
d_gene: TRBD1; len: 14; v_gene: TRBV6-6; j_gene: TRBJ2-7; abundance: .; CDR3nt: TGTGCCAGCACAACAGGGGATAGAAGGAGCGAGCAGTACTTC; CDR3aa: CASTTGDRRSEQYF
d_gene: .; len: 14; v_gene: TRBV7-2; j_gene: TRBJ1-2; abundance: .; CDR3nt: TGTGCCAGCAGCTTAGTTGTCAGGGTAGATGGCTACACCTTC; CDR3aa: CASSLVVRVDGYTF